This T cell receptor (beta chain) was obtained from a study of T cells in Graves' hyperthyroidism and ophthalmopathy (dated by TCRdb to the late 2010s). In the study overall: Peripheral blood samples were taken at the time of initial diagnosis, prior to any treatment. TCR V-J signatures able to tell the groups apart were searched for in a discovery cohort of some 100 patients, of whom more than 40 had Graves' ophthalmopathy and roughly 57 had stable Graves' hyperthyroidism. Prospective prediction of ophthalmopathy was tested in an independent validation cohort of fewer than 20 hyperthyroidism patients and 15 to 17 patients who later progressed to ophthalmopathy. For training and testing, the 100 or so patients in the discovery cohort were randomly divided in a 7:3 ratio. The paper reports TCR Vbeta CDR3 sequencing of over 130 peripheral blood samples: 40 or so ophthalmopathy, approximately 74 hyperthyroidism and approximately 17 progressor patients. After sampling, hyperthyroidism patients received methimazole starting at 30 mg daily, and ophthalmopathy patients received high-dose intravenous methylprednisolone. In addition, the study compared T-cell repertoires in thyroid tissue and in blood from roughly 6 Graves' hyperthyroidism patients.

Stable Graves' hyperthyroidism was defined as no progression to ophthalmopathy during 18 months of follow-up. Hyperthyroidism patients were newly diagnosed, had a disease duration of under 2 months, and were aged 18 to 65 years. Exclusion was applied to patients with uncontrolled infections, other autoimmune diseases, pregnancy or lactation. Diagnoses were based on clinical symptoms, serum thyroxine and TRAb, thyroid ultrasound and orbital computed tomography. Ficoll-Paque density gradient centrifugation was used to isolate PBMCs from about 10 ml of fresh peripheral blood. Trizol reagent was used to extract total RNA, and RNA quality was then checked on an Agilent 2100 Bioanalyzer. Amplification of TCR beta CDR3 regions was carried out from RNA transcripts. For the first round of RT-PCR on the TCR CDR3, the HTBI primer set was used together with the Qiagen OneStep RT-PCR kit. Libraries were constructed in a second round of multiplex PCR, after which size selection and purification were carried out. Libraries were sequenced paired-end with 100 bp reads on an Illumina HiSeq2000. Turning to the authors' computational methods: SOAPnuke was used to process the raw data, with reads discarded if the reads contained adapters or uncalled bases, had a mean Phred below 15, or lacked an exact constant-primer or identifier match. COPE v1.2.5 was used to merge high-quality paired reads, and clonotypes were defined as unique nucleotide sequences. Clonotypes were aligned to IMGT TRBV, TRBD and TRBJ reference segments using MiTCR v1.1. Analysis was restricted to V-J combinations with a frequency above 0.0001, which covered just over 98% of repertoires. A TCS score was defined as the ratio of F50 (clonal expansion) to E x V (chaos), with BLOSUM62-based TCRdist applied between CDR3 peptides within each V-J. Welch's t-statistics and random forest reduced 500 to 550 V-J features to roughly 13, which were used in a naive Bayes classifier (R e1071). TCRdb reprocessed the public reads (quality trimming at Q25 with fastp, clone calling with MiXCR) and kept in-frame beta chains. Each entry merges the rows of one CDR3 protein and shows their most common DNA and genes. Clone size and V and J calls follow TCRdb, not the original study. In all, the sample holds a few hundred thousand distinct CDR3 sequences, and approximately 15% of those were seen once. Of the sample, roughly 6.6% falls within the top ten clones.

This clonotype was seen at least ten times. No cognate antigen has been identified for it. Per-base quality was not reported, and no clone a single base away is much larger than it. Paper-wide results and their limitations: In cross-validation, a model built on a 13 V-J signature told ophthalmopathy apart from stable hyperthyroidism with 85% to 90% sensitivity and around 84% specificity, and in testing the same model reached 80%/75%. In validation, progression to ophthalmopathy was predicted by the model with 65% to 71% sensitivity and roughly 76% specificity, a median of approximately 6.5 months before onset. Most expanded thyroid clonotypes (frequency above 0.001) were also detected in blood, a finding suggesting that blood repertoires may reflect thyroid immune responses. No statistical method was used to fix the sample size in advance, and group allocation was not hidden from the investigators.

The CDR3, from cysteine to phenylalanine, totals 11 residues. Of all the DNA, just the CDR3 is kept, 33 bases in frame from base 1. The trim is 4 bases for V and 6 bases for J, with a gap of 7 bases between the germline ends. The germline V gene (reference sequence) provides CDR1 SEHNR and CDR2 FQNEAQ. The TCR was taken from a woman aged 25 to 39 with Graves' hyperthyroidism. The receptor chain draws on TRBV7-9 and TRBJ2-7; the D gene cannot be resolved reliably. Sequenced input: blood. The CDR3 region has the sequence CASSSDFEQYF. The DNA is TGTGCCAGCAGCTCAGACTTCGAGCAGTACTTC.